This T cell receptor (beta chain) was documented in a study of T cells after yellow fever vaccination. TCRdb recomputed calls from the 5' RACE reads with MiXCR, one row per CDR3 protein. The data show some 390,000 distinct CDR3 sequences, about 17% seen once. Germline-derived CDR1 and CDR2 are SGHTA and FQGTGA. This CDR3 has 12 amino acids. Trimming stripped 7 bases from V and 5 bases from J, with 10 bases between. Findings of the study overall: A faster peak, day 5 versus 15, was reached by the weaker secondary response.

A word on this clonotype: Its antigen is not known.

This sequence was found in a young man who received the YFV17D yellow fever vaccine. The specimen comprised PBMCs, sampled before the yellow fever booster vaccination. The chain joins TRBV7-3 to TRBJ2-3; D possibly corresponds to TRBD2 (6 bases). The CDR3 DNA reads TGTGCCAGCATCGACGGGGGAGATACGCAGTATTTT. It yields the protein CASIDGGDTQYF.